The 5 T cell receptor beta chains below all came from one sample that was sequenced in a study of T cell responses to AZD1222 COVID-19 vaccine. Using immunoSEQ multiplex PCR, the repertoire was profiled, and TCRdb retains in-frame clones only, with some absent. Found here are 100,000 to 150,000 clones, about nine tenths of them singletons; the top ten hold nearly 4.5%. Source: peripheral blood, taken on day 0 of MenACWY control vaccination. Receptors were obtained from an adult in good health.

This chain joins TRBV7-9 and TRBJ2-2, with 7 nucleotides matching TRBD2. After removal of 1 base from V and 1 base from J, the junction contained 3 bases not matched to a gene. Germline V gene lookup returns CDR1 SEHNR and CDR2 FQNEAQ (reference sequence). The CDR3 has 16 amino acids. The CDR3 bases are TGTGCCAGCAGCTTAGACGGCGGGAGGAACACCGGGGAGCTGTTTTTT. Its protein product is CASSLDGGRNTGELFF.

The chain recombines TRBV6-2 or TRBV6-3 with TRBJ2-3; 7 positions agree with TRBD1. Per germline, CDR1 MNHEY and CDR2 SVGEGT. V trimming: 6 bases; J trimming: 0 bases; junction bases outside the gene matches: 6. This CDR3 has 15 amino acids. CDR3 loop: CASSPGQLSTDTQYF. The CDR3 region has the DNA TGTGCCAGCAGCCCGGGACAGCTAAGCACAGATACGCAGTATTTT.

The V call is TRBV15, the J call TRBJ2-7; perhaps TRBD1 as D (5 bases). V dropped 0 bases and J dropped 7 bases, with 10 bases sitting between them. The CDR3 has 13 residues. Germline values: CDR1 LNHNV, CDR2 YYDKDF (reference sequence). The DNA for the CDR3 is TGTGCCACCAGCAGAGACCAGGGCCGGGAGCAGTACTTC. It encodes CATSRDQGREQYF. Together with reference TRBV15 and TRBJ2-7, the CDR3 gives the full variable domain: DAMVIQNPRYQVTQFGKPVTLSCSQTLNHNVMYWYQQKSSQAPKLLFHYYDKDFNNEADTPDNFQSRRPNTSFCFLDIRSPGLGDTAMYLCATSRDQGREQYFGPGTRLTVT.

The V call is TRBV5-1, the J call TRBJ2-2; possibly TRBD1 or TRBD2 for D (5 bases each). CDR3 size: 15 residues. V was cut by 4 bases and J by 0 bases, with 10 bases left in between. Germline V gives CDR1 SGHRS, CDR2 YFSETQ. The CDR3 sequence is CASSEGRSNTGELFF. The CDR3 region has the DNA TGCGCCAGCAGCGAGGGACGGTCGAACACCGGGGAGCTGTTTTTT.

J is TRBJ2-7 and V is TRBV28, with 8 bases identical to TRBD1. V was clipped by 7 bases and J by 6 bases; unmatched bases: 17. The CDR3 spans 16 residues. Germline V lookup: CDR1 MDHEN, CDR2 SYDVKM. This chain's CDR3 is CASTPFMTGAPLEQYV. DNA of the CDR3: TGTGCCAGCACCCCGTTCATGACAGGGGCCCCTCTCGAGCAGTACGTC.